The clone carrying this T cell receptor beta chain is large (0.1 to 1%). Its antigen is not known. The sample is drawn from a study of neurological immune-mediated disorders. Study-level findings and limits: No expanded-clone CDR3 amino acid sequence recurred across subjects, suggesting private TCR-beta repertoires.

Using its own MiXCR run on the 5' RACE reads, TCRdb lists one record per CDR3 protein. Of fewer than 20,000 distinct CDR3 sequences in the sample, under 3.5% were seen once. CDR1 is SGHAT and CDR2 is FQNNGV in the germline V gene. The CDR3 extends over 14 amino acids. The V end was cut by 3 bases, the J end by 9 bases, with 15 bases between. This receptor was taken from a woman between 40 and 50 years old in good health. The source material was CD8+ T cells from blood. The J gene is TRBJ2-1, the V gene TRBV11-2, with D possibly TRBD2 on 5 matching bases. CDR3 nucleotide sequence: TGTGCCAGCAGCTTGGCGCTAGCCTTTACTGAGCAGTTCTTC. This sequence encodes CASSLALAFTEQFF. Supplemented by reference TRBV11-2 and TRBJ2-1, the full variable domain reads EAGVAQSPRYKIIEKRQSVAFWCNPISGHATLYWYQQILGQGPKLLIQFQNNGVVDDSQLPKDRFSAERLKGVDSTLKIQPAKLEDSAVYLCASSLALAFTEQFFGPGTRLTVL.